These T cell receptor beta chains were read from a single sample in a study of shared clonotypes between healthy human individuals. Measured with immunoSEQ multiplex PCR; TCRdb has only the in-frame clones, and not every one. The sample records approximately 1,000,000 clones, 75% to 85% being singletons. Material: memory CD4+ T cells from PBMCs. The receptors come from a man aged 18-30 years in good health. Some clones in this sample may be carry-over from other donors' samples. CDR3s leave out the opening cysteine and the closing phenylalanine or tryptophan. Where a row states a size, it is once, few, many or the class of an expanded clone; other rows omit it.

size	V	J	CDR3
-	TRBV5-6	TRBJ1-2	ASSPYDRDSYGYT
-	TRBV6-6	TRBJ1-1	ASRPDRLNTEAF
many	TRBV15	TRBJ1-3	ATTDGGEGNTIY
-	TRBV11-3	TRBJ2-2	ASSLGRESGELF
-	TRBV6-5	TRBJ2-2	ASRRGSGELF
few	TRBV29-1	TRBJ2-1	SVVGSSRYNEQF
-	TRBV2	TRBJ1-1	ASSGEGQLNTEAF
-	TRBV4-1	TRBJ2-7	ASSQVVGIHEQY
-	TRBV28	TRBJ1-2	ASISPPSLYGYT
-	TRBV2	TRBJ1-5	ASSEGALGNQPQH
once	TRBV28	TRBJ2-1	ASSDPGQGGIEQF
-	TRBV11-2	TRBJ2-7	ASSLAGVFYEQY
few	TRBV29-1	TRBJ1-1	SVVTGLNTEAF
-	TRBV27	TRBJ1-4	ASSPLGGLREKLF
few	TRBV27	TRBJ2-7	ATGRESSYEQY
-	TRBV7-2	TRBJ1-1	ASSPRDSRKAF
-	TRBV5-8	TRBJ2-3	ASSSSGRGDTQY
few	TRBV2	TRBJ1-2	ASSEAAGYYGYT
-	TRBV2	TRBJ1-5	ASSDRASQDQPQH
-	TRBV7-3	TRBJ2-3	ASSLTGAGGDTQY
-	TRBV6-1	TRBJ2-7	ASRTGGDEQY
-	TRBV7-2	TRBJ2-3	ASSLFPYPGDTQY
-	TRBV28	TRBJ1-5	ASSRITTNGQPQH
once	TRBV7-9	TRBJ2-5	ASSSGTIETQY
-	TRBV11-3	TRBJ2-2	ASSWGTDTGELF
-	TRBV2	TRBJ2-1	ASSLQSEGSNEQF
-	TRBV28	TRBJ2-1	ASSLSGGKEF
-	TRBV11-3	TRBJ2-1	ASSRGTSGRGNEQF
-	TRBV7-2	TRBJ1-1	ASSLVRNAF
-	TRBV9	TRBJ2-5	ASSVSGQETQY
few	TRBV7-9	TRBJ1-1	ASSLSNTEAF
-	TRBV25-1	TRBJ2-7	ASSRQGSHEQY
-	TRBV4-2	TRBJ2-3	ASSQGWGGRDRSTDTQY
once	TRBV5-1	TRBJ2-7	ASSLEGREDEQY
-	TRBV11-2	TRBJ1-2	ASSQFSQGAEGYT
-	TRBV2	TRBJ2-1	ASSVGGIFNNEQF
once	TRBV2	TRBJ2-3	ASSVSGSTDTQY
-	TRBV19	TRBJ2-3	ASSTPLGTDTQY
once	TRBV2	TRBJ1-2	ASSILGGYT
-	TRBV5-1	TRBJ2-1	ASSLGGYTYNEQF
-	TRBV7-2	TRBJ2-3	ASTPWGGSVSDTQY
-	TRBV28	TRBJ2-2	ASQARNTGELF
-	TRBV5-1	TRBJ2-7	ASSPGTSGTVEQY
-	TRBV7-6	TRBJ2-1	ASSPNWGYNEQF
once	TRBV11-1	TRBJ2-5	ASSSGGIGVGETQY
-	TRBV29-1	TRBJ2-5	SATDRDTPN
few	TRBV6-1	TRBJ2-5	ASSEGLGLPSGETQY
-	TRBV18	TRBJ2-3	ASSRQGAREDTQY
-	TRBV18	TRBJ1-1	ASSPSRGRTEAF
-	TRBV7-3	TRBJ2-2	ASSSSGTNTGELF
-	TRBV5-1	TRBJ2-3	ASSLGSTDTQY
-	TRBV6-5	TRBJ2-7	ASAALGQAHYEQY
once	TRBV2	TRBJ2-7	ASSGERESYEQY
-	TRBV7-9	TRBJ2-1	ASSPQRSGAYNEQF
-	TRBV2	TRBJ2-2	ASGGLANTGELF
-	TRBV7-2	TRBJ1-4	ASSIGGGENEKLF
few	TRBV18	TRBJ1-1	ASSLLRTSHLMNTEAF